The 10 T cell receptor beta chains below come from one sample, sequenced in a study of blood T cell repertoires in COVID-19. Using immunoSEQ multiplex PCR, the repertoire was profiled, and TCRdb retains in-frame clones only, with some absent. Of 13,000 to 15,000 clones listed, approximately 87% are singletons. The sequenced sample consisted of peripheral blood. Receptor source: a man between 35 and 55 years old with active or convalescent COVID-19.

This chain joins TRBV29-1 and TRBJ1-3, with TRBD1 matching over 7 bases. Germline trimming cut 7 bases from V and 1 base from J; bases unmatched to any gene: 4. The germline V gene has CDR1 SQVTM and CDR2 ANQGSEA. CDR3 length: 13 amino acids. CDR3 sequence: CSGATGSGNTIYF. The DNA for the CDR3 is TGCAGCGGGGCGACAGGGTCTGGAAACACCATATATTTT.

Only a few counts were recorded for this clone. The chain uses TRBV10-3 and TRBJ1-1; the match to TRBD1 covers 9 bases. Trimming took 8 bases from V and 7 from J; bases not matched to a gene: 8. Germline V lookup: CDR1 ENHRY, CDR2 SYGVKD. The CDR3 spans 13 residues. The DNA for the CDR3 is TGTGCCATCCGGGACTGGGACAGGGATGAAGCTTTCTTT. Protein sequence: CAIRDWDRDEAFF.

The CDR3 coding sequence is TGTGCCAGCAGGGGGGCACCGGGACAGGGGATTAAGGCTGAAGCTTTCTTT. Its translation is CASRGAPGQGIKAEAFF. V is TRBV7-9 and J is TRBJ1-1, with 10 bases lining up with TRBD1. Germline lookup yields CDR1 SEHNR and CDR2 FQNEAQ (reference sequence). This CDR3 spans 17 amino acids. Trimming at V came to 6 bases and at J to 6 bases, leaving 16 bases not matched to a gene.

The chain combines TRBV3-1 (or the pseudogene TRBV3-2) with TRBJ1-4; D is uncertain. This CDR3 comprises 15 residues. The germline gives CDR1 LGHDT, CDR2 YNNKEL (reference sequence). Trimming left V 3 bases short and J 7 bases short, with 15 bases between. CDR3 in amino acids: CASSHASQGGEKLFF. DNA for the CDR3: TGTGCCAGCAGCCACGCATCTCAAGGCGGTGAAAAACTGTTTTTT.

CDR3 in amino acids: CASSSKDSLYNEQFF. Written as DNA, the CDR3 is TGTGCCAGCAGCTCCAAAGACAGCCTATACAATGAGCAGTTCTTC. The genes are TRBV5-4 and TRBJ2-1; tentative D call: TRBD1 (5 bases). Germline assignment: CDR1 SGHNT and CDR2 YYREEE (reference sequence). V was trimmed by 3 bases and J by 4 bases, leaving 14 bases between them. The CDR3 totals 15 residues.

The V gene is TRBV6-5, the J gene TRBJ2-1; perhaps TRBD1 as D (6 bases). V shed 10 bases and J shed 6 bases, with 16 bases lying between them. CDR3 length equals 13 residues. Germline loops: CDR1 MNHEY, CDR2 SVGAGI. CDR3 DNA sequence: TGTGCCACCAACAGGGTTGTAGGCAATGAGCAGTTCTTC. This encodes CATNRVVGNEQFF.

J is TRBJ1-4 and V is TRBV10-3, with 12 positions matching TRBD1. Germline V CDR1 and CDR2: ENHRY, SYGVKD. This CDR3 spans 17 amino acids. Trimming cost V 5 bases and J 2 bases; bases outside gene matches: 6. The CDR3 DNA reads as TGTGCCATCAGTTCCGGGACAGGGGGCGCGACTAATGAAAAACTGTTTTTT. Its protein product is CAISSGTGGATNEKLFF.

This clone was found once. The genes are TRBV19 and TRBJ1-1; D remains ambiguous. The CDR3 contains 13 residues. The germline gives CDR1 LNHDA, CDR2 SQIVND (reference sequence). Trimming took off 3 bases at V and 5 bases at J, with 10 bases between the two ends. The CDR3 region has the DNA TGTGCCAGTAGTATCGATTGGGCAACTGAAGCTTTCTTT. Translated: CASSIDWATEAFF.

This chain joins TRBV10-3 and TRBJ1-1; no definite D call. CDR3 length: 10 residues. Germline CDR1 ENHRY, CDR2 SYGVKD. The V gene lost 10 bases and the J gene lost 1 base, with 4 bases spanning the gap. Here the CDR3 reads CATGNTEAFF. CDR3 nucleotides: TGTGCCACAGGGAACACTGAAGCTTTCTTT.

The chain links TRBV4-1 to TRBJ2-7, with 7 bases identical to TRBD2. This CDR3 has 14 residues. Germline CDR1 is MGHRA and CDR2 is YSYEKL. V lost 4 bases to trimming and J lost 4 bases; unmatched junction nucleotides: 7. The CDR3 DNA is TGCGCCAGCAGCCCCGGACTAGAGGGATACGAGCAGTACTTC. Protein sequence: CASSPGLEGYEQYF.